The TCR beta chain under discussion was sequenced for a study of blood T cell repertoires in COVID-19. Whole-study context: Material from acute and convalescent COVID-19 was sourced from the United States, Italy and Spain. In each case, the material was cDNA or gDNA derived from T cells, B-cell-depleted T cells, or PBMCs.

Germline V CDR1 and CDR2: MDHEN, SYDVKM. The germline V and J ends were trimmed by 3 bases and 0 bases, with 9 bases remaining between them. The CDR3 runs 14 residues. Authors' processing steps: For nucleated cells, counts were estimated from reference gene primer amplification. TCRdb's copy holds only in-frame clones and misses some; the assay was immunoSEQ multiplex PCR. V and J calls and clone size are as listed in that table; D and trimming were resolved from the DNA. The sample includes more than 50,000 clones, 90% of them seen just once. What was sequenced was peripheral blood. The genes are TRBV28 and TRBJ2-7; maybe TRBD2 (6 bases). The sequence came from a man aged 55 to 70 with active COVID-19. CDR3 region: CASSFGTPSYEQYF. Here the CDR3 DNA reads TGTGCCAGCAGTTTCGGGACTCCCTCCTACGAGCAGTACTTC.